Listed below are T cell receptor beta chains from one sample, sequenced in a study of technical replicates of blood from a few donors. Some clones are missing from TCRdb's copy, which holds only in-frame ones; the method was immunoSEQ multiplex PCR. The repertoire holds about 81,000 clones, under 97% seen once, with about 0.36% in the top ten. Sequencing was done on a sample of T cells isolated from PBMCs. These receptors originate from a human donor in good health. Each CDR3 is given with its conserved first and last residue. The D gene is left open where the match is weak. Clone size, where shown, is once, few, many, or a class for clones that have expanded.

TRBV28,TRBJ1-2,.,.,CATLLSGNYGYTF,TGTGCCACCTTACTTTCGGGGAACTATGGCTACACCTTC
TRBV2,TRBJ1-4,TRBD1,.,CASRRRQGSEKLFF,TGTGCCAGCAGAAGGAGACAGGGGTCCGAAAAACTGTTTTTT
TRBV7-8,TRBJ1-1,.,.,CASSLSVLNTEAFF,TGTGCCAGCAGCTTAAGCGTTTTGAACACTGAAGCTTTCTTT
TRBV11-1,TRBJ2-1,.,.,CASSQGGNEQFF,TGTGCCAGCAGCCAAGGGGGCAATGAGCAGTTCTTC
TRBV6-1,TRBJ2-7,TRBD1,.,CASSEQTGGEQYF,TGTGCCAGCAGTGAACAGACAGGGGGAGAGCAGTACTTC
TRBV6-4,TRBJ1-1,.,.,CASSVGGVAFF,TGTGCCAGCAGTGTCGGGGGTGTAGCTTTCTTT
TRBV7-9,TRBJ2-3,TRBD1,.,CANTNGTESTDTQYF,TGTGCCAACACAAACGGGACAGAAAGCACAGATACGCAGTATTTT
TRBV28,TRBJ2-3,.,.,CASSFHAASDTQYF,TGTGCCAGCAGTTTCCATGCGGCTTCAGATACGCAGTATTTT
TRBV11-1,TRBJ2-7,.,.,CASSLAANMYYEQYF,TGTGCCAGCAGCTTAGCGGCCAACATGTACTACGAGCAGTACTTC
TRBV5-4,TRBJ1-4,TRBD1,.,CASSRGQGATNEKLFF,TGTGCCAGCAGCCGGGGACAGGGGGCTACTAATGAAAAACTGTTTTTT
TRBV6-1,TRBJ1-1,TRBD1,.,CASSFTGAEAFF,TGTGCCAGCAGCTTCACAGGGGCTGAAGCTTTCTTT
TRBV29-1,TRBJ2-2,TRBD1,.,CSVEAADRGLTGELFF,TGCAGCGTTGAAGCCGCCGACAGGGGTCTAACCGGGGAGCTGTTTTTT
TRBV9,TRBJ2-2,TRBD2,.,CASSARLASTGELFF,TGTGCCAGCAGCGCCAGACTAGCAAGCACCGGGGAGCTGTTTTTT
TRBV12-5,TRBJ2-1,TRBD2,.,CASGFREAYNEQFF,TGTGCTAGTGGTTTTCGGGAGGCCTACAATGAGCAGTTCTTC
TRBV6-5,TRBJ1-2,.,.,CASSLTRGSGYTF,TGTGCCAGCAGCCTAACCAGGGGATCGGGCTACACCTTC
TRBV30,TRBJ1-1,.,.,CAWSELSYTEAFF,TGTGCCTGGAGCGAGTTGAGCTACACTGAAGCTTTCTTT
TRBV11-2,TRBJ1-2,.,once,CASSLNQAGGYTF,TGTGCCAGCAGCTTAAACCAAGCGGGGGGCTACACCTTC
TRBV5-1,TRBJ2-3,TRBD2,.,CATLGGGLAGESTDTQYF,TGCGCCACCCTCGGAGGGGGACTAGCGGGTGAAAGCACAGATACGCAGTATTTT
TRBV7-9,TRBJ2-7,.,.,CASSPPGGLSEQYF,TGTGCCAGCAGCCCCCCCGGGGGGCTAAGCGAGCAGTACTTC
TRBV30,TRBJ1-5,.,.,CAWGGDQPQHF,TGTGCCTGGGGAGGGGATCAGCCCCAGCATTTT
TRBV2,TRBJ1-5,.,.,CASTLGNSNQPQHF,TGTGCCAGCACTCTCGGGAATAGCAATCAGCCCCAGCATTTT
TRBV4-1,TRBJ1-4,TRBD1,.,CASSRQGTGVREKLFF,TGCGCCAGCAGCCGGCAAGGGACAGGGGTTAGGGAAAAACTGTTTTTT
TRBV14,TRBJ1-1,.,.,CASSQVGESTEAFF,TGTGCCAGCAGCCAAGTAGGGGAATCCACTGAAGCTTTCTTT
TRBV5-1,TRBJ2-7,TRBD2,.,CASTPGTSGVYEQYF,TGCGCCAGCACGCCTGGGACTAGCGGGGTTTACGAGCAGTACTTC
TRBV7-9,TRBJ2-1,.,.,CASSLRYNEQFF,TGTGCCAGCAGCCTGCGGTACAATGAGCAGTTCTTC
TRBV7-3,TRBJ2-7,.,.,CASSLFDGSVHEQYF,TGTGCCAGCAGCTTATTCGACGGGAGTGTCCACGAGCAGTACTTC
TRBV30,TRBJ2-2,TRBD2,.,CAWTSGRALGELFF,TGTGCCTGGACTAGCGGGAGGGCCCTGGGGGAGCTGTTTTTT
TRBV23-1,TRBJ1-5,.,.,CASSQSGRDYQPQHF,TGCGCCAGCAGTCAATCTGGAAGGGACTATCAGCCCCAGCATTTT
TRBV6-1,TRBJ1-2,TRBD1,.,CASSSPGDRSGYTF,TGTGCCAGCAGCTCCCCGGGGGACAGGAGCGGCTACACCTTC
TRBV25-1,TRBJ1-1,TRBD1,few,CASGGQGNTEAFF,TGTGCCAGCGGAGGACAGGGGAACACTGAAGCTTTCTTT
TRBV11-1,TRBJ2-4,.,.,CASSSRATKNIQYF,TGTGCCAGCAGCTCCAGGGCGACCAAAAACATTCAGTACTTC
TRBV25-1,TRBJ1-4,TRBD1,once,CASSERTGGEKLFF,TGTGCCAGCAGTGAACGGACAGGGGGGGAAAAACTGTTTTTT
TRBV5-1,TRBJ2-5,.,.,CASGGSGGGQETQYF,TGCGCCAGCGGCGGTTCTGGGGGCGGCCAAGAGACCCAGTACTTC
TRBV9,TRBJ1-2,.,.,CASSVGGDRGYTF,TGTGCCAGCAGCGTAGGGGGGGACCGGGGCTACACCTTC
TRBV30,TRBJ1-5,.,once,CAWMSGGNQPQHF,TGTGCCTGGATGTCAGGGGGCAATCAGCCCCAGCATTTT
TRBV28,TRBJ2-7,TRBD1,.,CASRPTPRRNDRGDEQYF,TGTGCCAGCAGACCTACTCCTAGACGTAACGACAGGGGGGACGAGCAGTACTTC
TRBV10-3,TRBJ1-2,TRBD1,.,CAISRDRGNYGYTF,TGTGCCATCAGTAGGGACAGGGGAAACTATGGCTACACCTTC
TRBV27,TRBJ2-2,TRBD2,.,CASSYSPGLVFGELFF,TGTGCCAGCAGTTACTCCCCGGGACTAGTGTTCGGGGAGCTGTTTTTT
TRBV7-9,TRBJ2-2,.,.,CASSSKNTGELFF,TGTGCCAGCAGCTCTAAGAACACCGGGGAGCTGTTTTTT
TRBV5-8,TRBJ2-3,TRBD2,.,CASSLLAGGDTQYF,TGTGCCAGCAGCCTACTAGCGGGAGGGGATACGCAGTATTTT
TRBV11-1,TRBJ1-2,.,.,CASSLGQLNYGYTF,TGTGCCAGCAGCCTGGGACAACTTAACTATGGCTACACCTTC
TRBV29-1,TRBJ1-2,TRBD1,once,CSVDNPGGPGYTF,TGCAGCGTTGATAATCCAGGGGGCCCTGGCTACACCTTC
TRBV6-4,TRBJ2-3,TRBD2,.,CASSDSSGRHTDTQYF,TGTGCCAGCAGTGACTCTAGCGGGAGACACACAGATACGCAGTATTTT
TRBV4-3,TRBJ2-7,TRBD2,.,CASSQDLLAGELNEQYF,TGCGCCAGCAGCCAAGACCTACTAGCGGGAGAATTAAACGAGCAGTACTTC
TRBV5-1,TRBJ2-5,TRBD2,once,CASSFSGGKETQYF,TGCGCCAGCAGCTTTAGCGGGGGAAAAGAGACCCAGTACTTC
TRBV28,TRBJ2-1,.,once,CASSHTSSPNGNEQFF,TGTGCCAGCAGCCATACTAGCTCCCCAAATGGCAATGAGCAGTTCTTC
TRBV2,TRBJ2-5,TRBD2,.,CASSPLGLAGGQETQYF,TGTGCCAGCAGTCCACTAGGACTAGCGGGAGGCCAAGAGACCCAGTACTTC
TRBV28,TRBJ1-2,TRBD1,.,CASSTNKPDRAIYGYTF,TGTGCCAGCAGCACAAATAAGCCGGACAGGGCTATCTATGGCTACACCTTC
TRBV6-6,TRBJ2-7,TRBD2,.,CASSYQGLAGGQQYF,TGTGCCAGCAGTTATCAGGGACTAGCGGGAGGGCAGCAGTACTTC
TRBV30,TRBJ2-5,.,.,CAWTQLGAGQETQYF,TGTGCCTGGACCCAACTGGGGGCGGGCCAAGAGACCCAGTACTTC
TRBV5-8,TRBJ2-6,TRBD2,.,CASSRGPGGGANVLTF,TGTGCCAGCAGTCGCGGCCCGGGGGGTGGGGCCAACGTCCTGACTTTC